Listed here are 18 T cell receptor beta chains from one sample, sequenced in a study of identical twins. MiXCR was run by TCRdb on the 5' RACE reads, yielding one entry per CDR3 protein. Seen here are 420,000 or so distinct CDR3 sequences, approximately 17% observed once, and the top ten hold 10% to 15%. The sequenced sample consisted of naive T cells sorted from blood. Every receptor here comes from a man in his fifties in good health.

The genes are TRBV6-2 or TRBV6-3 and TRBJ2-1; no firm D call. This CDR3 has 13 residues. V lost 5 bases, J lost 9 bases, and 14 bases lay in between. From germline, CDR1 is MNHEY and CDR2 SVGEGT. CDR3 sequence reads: CASSLGRPSEQFF. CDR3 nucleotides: TGTGCCAGCAGTCTAGGACGGCCCAGTGAGCAGTTCTTC.

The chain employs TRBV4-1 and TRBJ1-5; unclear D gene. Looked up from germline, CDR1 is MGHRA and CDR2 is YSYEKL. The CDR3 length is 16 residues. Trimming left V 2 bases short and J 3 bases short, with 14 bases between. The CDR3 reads CASSQFFGSFNQPQHF. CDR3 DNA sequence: TGCGCCAGCAGCCAATTTTTCGGGTCTTTCAATCAGCCCCAGCATTTT.

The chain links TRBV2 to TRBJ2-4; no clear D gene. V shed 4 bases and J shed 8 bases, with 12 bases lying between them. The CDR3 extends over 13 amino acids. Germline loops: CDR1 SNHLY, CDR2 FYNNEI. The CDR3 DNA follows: TGTGCCAGCAGTGGAATGGTATTGCACATTCAGTACTTC. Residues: CASSGMVLHIQYF. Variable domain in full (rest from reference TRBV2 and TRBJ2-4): EPEVTQTPSHQVTQMGQEVILRCVPISNHLYFYWYRQILGQKVEFLVSFYNNEISEKSEIFDDQFSVERPDGSNFTLKIRSTKLEDSAMYFCASSGMVLHIQYFGAGTRLSVL.

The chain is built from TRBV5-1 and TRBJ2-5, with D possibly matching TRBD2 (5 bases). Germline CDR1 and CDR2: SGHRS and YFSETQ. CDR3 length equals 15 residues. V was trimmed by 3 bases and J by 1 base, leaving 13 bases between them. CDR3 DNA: TGCGCCAGCAGCTCGCAAGGACTGGCCCAAGAGACCCAGTACTTC. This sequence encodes CASSSQGLAQETQYF.

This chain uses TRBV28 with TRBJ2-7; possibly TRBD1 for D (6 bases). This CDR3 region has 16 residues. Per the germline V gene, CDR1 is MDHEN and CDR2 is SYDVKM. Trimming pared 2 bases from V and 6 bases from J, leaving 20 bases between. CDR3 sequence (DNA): TGTGCCAGCAGTTTACCCCAAGGACAGTCTCCTCGCGAGCAGTACTTC. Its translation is CASSLPQGQSPREQYF.

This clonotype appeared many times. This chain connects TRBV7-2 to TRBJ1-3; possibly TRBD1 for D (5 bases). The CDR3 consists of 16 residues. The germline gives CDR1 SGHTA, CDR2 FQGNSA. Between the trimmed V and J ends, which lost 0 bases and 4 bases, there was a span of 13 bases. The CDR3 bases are TGTGCCAGCAGCTTAGCGGGGTCAGGGTCCGGAAACACCATATATTTT. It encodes CASSLAGSGSGNTIYF.

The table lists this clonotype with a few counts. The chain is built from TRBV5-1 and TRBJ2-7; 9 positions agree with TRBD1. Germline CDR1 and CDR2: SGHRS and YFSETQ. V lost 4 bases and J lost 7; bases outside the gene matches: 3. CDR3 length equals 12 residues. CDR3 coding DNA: TGCGCCAGCAGCCCGGACAGGGGTGAGCAGTACTTC. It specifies CASSPDRGEQYF.

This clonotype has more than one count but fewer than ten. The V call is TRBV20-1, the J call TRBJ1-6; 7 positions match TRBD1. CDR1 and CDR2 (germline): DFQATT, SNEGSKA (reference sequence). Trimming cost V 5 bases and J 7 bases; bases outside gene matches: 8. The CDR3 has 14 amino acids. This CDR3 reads CSALPGGSNSPLHF. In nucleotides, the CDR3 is TGCAGTGCTTTGCCAGGGGGAAGCAATTCACCCCTCCACTTT.

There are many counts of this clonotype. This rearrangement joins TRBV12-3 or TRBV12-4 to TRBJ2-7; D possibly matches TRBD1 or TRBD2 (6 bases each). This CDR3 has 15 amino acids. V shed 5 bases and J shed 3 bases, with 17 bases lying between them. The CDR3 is CASSPRRRGFYEQYF. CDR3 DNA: TGTGCCAGCAGTCCCCGGAGGAGGGGGTTCTACGAGCAGTACTTC.

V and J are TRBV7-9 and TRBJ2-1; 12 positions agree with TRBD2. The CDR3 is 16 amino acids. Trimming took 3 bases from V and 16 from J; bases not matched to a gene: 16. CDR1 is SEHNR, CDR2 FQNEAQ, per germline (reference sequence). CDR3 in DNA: TGTGCCAGCAGCTTCGAGTCCGGGACTAGCGGGCCTGGTACCTTCTTC. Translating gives CASSFESGTSGPGTFF.

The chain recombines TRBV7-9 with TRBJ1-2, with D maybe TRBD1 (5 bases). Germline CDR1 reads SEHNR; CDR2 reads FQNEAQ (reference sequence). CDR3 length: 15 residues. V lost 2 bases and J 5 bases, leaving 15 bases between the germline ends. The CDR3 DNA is TGTGCCAGCAGCTTATCACCGGGACCGAGATATGGCTACACCTTC. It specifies CASSLSPGPRYGYTF.

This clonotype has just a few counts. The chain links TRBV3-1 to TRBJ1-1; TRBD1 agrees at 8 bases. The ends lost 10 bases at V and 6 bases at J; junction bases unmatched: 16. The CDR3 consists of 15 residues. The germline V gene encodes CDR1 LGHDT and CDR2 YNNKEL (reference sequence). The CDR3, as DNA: TGTGCCACCTCCCCTGGGACAGGAGAGGTCTCTGAAGCTTTCTTT. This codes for CATSPGTGEVSEAFF.

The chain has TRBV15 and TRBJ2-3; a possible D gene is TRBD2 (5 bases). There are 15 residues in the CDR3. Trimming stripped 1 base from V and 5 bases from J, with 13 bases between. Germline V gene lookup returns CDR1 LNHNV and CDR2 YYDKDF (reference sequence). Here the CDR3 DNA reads TGTGCCACCAGCAGAGTCGACTCGGCGGGAGATACGCAGTATTTT. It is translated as CATSRVDSAGDTQYF.

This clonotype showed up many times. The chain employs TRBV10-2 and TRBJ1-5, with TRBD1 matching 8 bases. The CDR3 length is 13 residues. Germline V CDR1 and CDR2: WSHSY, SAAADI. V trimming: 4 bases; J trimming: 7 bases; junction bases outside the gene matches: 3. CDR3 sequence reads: CASSGAGGQPQHF. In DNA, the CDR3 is TGCGCCAGCAGTGGGGCAGGGGGCCAGCCCCAGCATTTT.

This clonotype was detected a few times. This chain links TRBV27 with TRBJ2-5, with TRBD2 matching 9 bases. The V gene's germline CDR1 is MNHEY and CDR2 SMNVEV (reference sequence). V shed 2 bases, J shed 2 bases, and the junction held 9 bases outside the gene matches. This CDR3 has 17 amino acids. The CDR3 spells CASSLGRLAGKQETQYF. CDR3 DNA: TGTGCCAGCAGTTTAGGGCGTCTAGCGGGGAAACAAGAGACCCAGTACTTC.

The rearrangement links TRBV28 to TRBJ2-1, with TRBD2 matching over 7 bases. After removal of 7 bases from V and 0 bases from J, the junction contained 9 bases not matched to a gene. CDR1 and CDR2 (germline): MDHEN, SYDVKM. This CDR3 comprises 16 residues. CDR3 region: CASTLSGTSSYNEQFF. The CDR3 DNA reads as TGTGCCAGCACATTGAGCGGGACGAGCTCCTACAATGAGCAGTTCTTC.

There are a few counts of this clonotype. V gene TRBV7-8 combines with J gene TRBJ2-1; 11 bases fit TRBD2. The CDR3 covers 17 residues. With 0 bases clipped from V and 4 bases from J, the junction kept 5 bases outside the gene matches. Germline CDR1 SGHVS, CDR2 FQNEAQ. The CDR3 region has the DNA TGTGCCAGCAGCTTAGCTGGACTAGCGGGTTCTTACAATGAGCAGTTCTTC. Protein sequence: CASSLAGLAGSYNEQFF.

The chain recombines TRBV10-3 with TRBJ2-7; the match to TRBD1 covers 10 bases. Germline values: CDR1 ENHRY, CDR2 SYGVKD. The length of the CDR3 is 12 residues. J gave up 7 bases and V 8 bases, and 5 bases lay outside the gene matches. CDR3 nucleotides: TGTGCCATCGGGACAGGGGTAGAGGAGCAGTACTTC. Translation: CAIGTGVEEQYF.